This TCR beta chain was obtained from a study of read filtering for tumor transcriptome and immune sequencing. In the study overall: By R-ISS, stages I, II and III held 8, 16 and 7 patients. The study, taken as a whole, reports: IR-seq and RNA-seq agreed better without single-read clonotypes. The CD138-negative fraction was mixed bone marrow immune cells, not pure T cells. About 77% of IR-seq clonotypes had a single read, yet these held 3.5% to 4.5% of reads.

Regarding this clonotype: Its antigen is unidentified. A read error may produce the germline difference seen at one junction end.

Molecular barcoded adaptors covering alpha/delta and beta/gamma chains were used on around 400 ng RNA. TCRdb reanalysed the reads using MiXCR and keeps one entry per CDR3 protein. The sample contains 90,000 to 95,000 distinct CDR3 sequences, 20% to 25% of which appear only once. CDR3 size: 15 residues. The source material was a population of CD138-negative cells sorted from bone marrow. The V and J genes are TRBV12-3 or TRBV12-4 and TRBJ2-6; 7 bases fit TRBD1. This TCR came from a donor aged 40 or older with multiple myeloma. CDR3 amino acids: CASRRQGNGANILTF. The CDR3 DNA follows: TGTGCCAGCAGGAGACAGGGTAATGGGGCCAACATCCTGACTTTC.